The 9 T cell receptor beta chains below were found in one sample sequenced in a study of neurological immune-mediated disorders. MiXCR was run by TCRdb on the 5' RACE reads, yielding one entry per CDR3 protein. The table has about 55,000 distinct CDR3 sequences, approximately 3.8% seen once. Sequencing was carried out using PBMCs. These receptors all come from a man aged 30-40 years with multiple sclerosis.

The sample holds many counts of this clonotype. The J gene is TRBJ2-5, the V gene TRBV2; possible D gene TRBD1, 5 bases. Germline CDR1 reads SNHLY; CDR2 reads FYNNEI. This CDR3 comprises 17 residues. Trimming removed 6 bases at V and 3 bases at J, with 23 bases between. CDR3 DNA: TGTGCCAGCAGCCGCCCTCGTGTGCAGGGAAGAGAAGAGACCCAGTACTTC. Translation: CASSRPRVQGREETQYF.

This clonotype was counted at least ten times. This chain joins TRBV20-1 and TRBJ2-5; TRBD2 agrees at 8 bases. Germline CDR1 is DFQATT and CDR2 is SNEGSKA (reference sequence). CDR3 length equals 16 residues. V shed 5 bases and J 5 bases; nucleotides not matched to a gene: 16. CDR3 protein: CSAGVFGGVVRETQYF. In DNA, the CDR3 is TGCAGTGCTGGGGTATTCGGGGGGGTCGTACGGGAGACCCAGTACTTC.

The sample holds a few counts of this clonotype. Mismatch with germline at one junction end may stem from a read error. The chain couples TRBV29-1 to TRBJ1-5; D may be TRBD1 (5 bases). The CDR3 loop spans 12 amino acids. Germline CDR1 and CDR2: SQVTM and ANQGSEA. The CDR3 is CSVGEGRQPQNF. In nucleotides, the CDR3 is TGCAGCGTTGGAGAGGGACGGCAGCCCCAGAATTTT.

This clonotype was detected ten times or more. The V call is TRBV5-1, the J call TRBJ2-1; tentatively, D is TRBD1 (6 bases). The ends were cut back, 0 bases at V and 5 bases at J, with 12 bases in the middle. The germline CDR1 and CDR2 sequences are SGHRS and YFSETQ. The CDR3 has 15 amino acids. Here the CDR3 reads CASSLDGNRDNEQFF. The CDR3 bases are TGCGCCAGCAGCTTGGACGGGAACAGGGACAATGAGCAGTTCTTC.

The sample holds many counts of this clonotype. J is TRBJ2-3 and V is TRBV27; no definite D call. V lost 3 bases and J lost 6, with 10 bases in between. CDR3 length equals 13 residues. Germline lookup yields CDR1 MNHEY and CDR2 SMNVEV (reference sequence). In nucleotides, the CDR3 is TGTGCCAGCAGTTTTCGGGCGCGGGATACGCAGTATTTT. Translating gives CASSFRARDTQYF.

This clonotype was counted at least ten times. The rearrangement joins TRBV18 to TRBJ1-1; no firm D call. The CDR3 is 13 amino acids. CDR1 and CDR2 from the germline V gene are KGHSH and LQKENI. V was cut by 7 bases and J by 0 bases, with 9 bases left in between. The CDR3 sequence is CASFNDLNTEAFF. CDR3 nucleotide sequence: TGTGCCAGCTTCAACGACCTGAACACTGAAGCTTTCTTT.

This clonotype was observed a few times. The DNA for the CDR3 is TGCAGTGCTGCACCGGGACAGGGCATTCGAAACACCATATATTTT. It yields the protein CSAAPGQGIRNTIYF. The rearrangement uses TRBV20-1 and TRBJ1-3; 9 bases map to TRBD1. The CDR3 loop spans 15 amino acids. The J segment lost 5 bases and the V segment lost 5 bases, leaving 10 bases of the junction unmatched. CDR1 and CDR2 (germline): DFQATT, SNEGSKA (reference sequence).

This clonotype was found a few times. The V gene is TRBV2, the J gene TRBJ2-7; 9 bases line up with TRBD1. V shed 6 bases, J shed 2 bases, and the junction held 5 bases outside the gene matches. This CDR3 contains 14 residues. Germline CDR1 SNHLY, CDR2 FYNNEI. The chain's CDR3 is CASSPDRGAYEQYF. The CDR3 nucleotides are TGTGCCAGCAGCCCCGACAGGGGGGCCTACGAGCAGTACTTC.

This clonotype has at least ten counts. The CDR3 coding sequence is TGTGCCAGCAGCTTACAGGCGGATCAGCCCCAGCATTTT. Translation gives CASSLQADQPQHF. The chain combines TRBV7-9 with TRBJ1-5; D is unresolved. This CDR3 contains 13 residues. V shed 2 bases and J shed 5 bases, with 7 bases lying between them. The germline CDR1 and CDR2 sequences are SEHNR and FQNEAQ (reference sequence).